A single TCR beta chain is shown here with its context. Its antigen is not known. Authors' methods: In the immunoSEQ data, sequences were junction-only and lacked quality scores, so filtering differed. The repertoire was sequenced with immunoSEQ multiplex PCR; TCRdb's copy has only in-frame clones and lacks some. The V and J calls and clone size come from that table; D and trimming were worked out from the DNA. Of around 510,000 clones listed, about 96% are singletons. The data are from a study of shared clonotypes between healthy human individuals. In the study overall: The people who gave samples were a couple of women and a few men aged 18 to 49.

Findings and limits, study-wide: Rarefaction curves obtained for sorted subsets showed sequencing incomplete despite large depth. When naive CD4 clonotypes were compared across several donors, 4% to 6.5% were shared.

Germline V gives CDR1 KGHSH, CDR2 LQKENI. V was clipped by 0 bases and J by 2 bases, with 14 bases between them. The CDR3 consists of 17 residues. The clonotype comes from a woman younger than 45 in good health. This chain joins TRBV18 and TRBJ2-1; perhaps D is TRBD1 or TRBD2 (6 bases each). Source material: naive CD4+ T cells sorted from blood. The subset was: CD45RA+ positively selected. The CDR3, as DNA: TGTGCCAGCTCACCACCCCTAGGAGGGGGAGCCTACAATGAGCAGTTCTTC. The encoded protein is CASSPPLGGGAYNEQFF. The whole variable domain, filled in from reference TRBV18 and TRBJ2-1, reads NAGVMQNPRHLVRRRGQEARLRCSPMKGHSHVYWYRQLPEEGLKFMVYLQKENIIDESGMPKERFSAEFPKEGPSILRIQQVVRGDSAAYFCASSPPLGGGAYNEQFFGPGTRLTVL.